This TCR beta chain was profiled in a study of blood T cell repertoires in COVID-19. Study at large: Sample material is recorded as cDNA or gDNA derived from T cells, B-cell-depleted T cells, or PBMCs.

Sequencing was performed with immunoSEQ multiplex PCR; in TCRdb, only in-frame clones are kept and a portion is missing. This table has approximately 190,000 clones, around 83% appearing once. V lost 3 bases and J 4 bases, leaving 6 bases between the germline ends. CDR1 is KGHSH and CDR2 is LQKENI in the germline V gene. The CDR3 loop spans 12 amino acids. Comments on this clone: The sample holds other DNA sequences that translate to the same CDR3.

V gene TRBV18 combines with J gene TRBJ1-2; weak D call: TRBD1 (5 bases). The clonotype comes from a woman aged 30 to 39 who had been exposed to COVID-19. The sequenced sample was PBMCs or T cells enriched from blood (not recorded which). The CDR3 coding sequence is TGTGCCAGCTCACCCGACAGCTATGGCTACACCTTC. Its protein is CASSPDSYGYTF.